The 13 T cell receptor beta chains presented below share a single source sample, sequenced in a study of T cell responses to AZD1222 COVID-19 vaccine. Sequenced by immunoSEQ multiplex PCR; TCRdb stores in-frame clones only, minus some. In the table there are under 200,000 clones, approximately 90% of which are singletons. This material consisted of peripheral blood, taken 28 days after the second AZD1222 dose. The receptors shown here come from an adult who received the AZD1222 COVID-19 vaccine.

The chain is built from TRBV7-2 and TRBJ2-2; 9 bases fit TRBD1. The CDR3 has 14 amino acids. Germline V gives CDR1 SGHTA, CDR2 FQGNSA. Trimming removed 5 bases from V and 5 bases from J; junction bases left unmatched: 3. The CDR3 bases are TGTGCCAGCAGCGTGGACAGGGGAACCGGGGAGCTGTTTTTT. Translation gives CASSVDRGTGELFF.

The J gene is TRBJ1-1, the V gene TRBV30, with 8 bases identical to TRBD1. The germline V gene has CDR1 GTSNPN and CDR2 SVGIG (reference sequence). The V and J ends lost 2 bases and 0 bases, in that order; junction bases with no gene match: 8. The CDR3 sequence is 16 residues long. CDR3 sequence reads: CAWSFPRTGMNTEAFF. In DNA, the CDR3 is TGTGCCTGGAGTTTCCCACGGACAGGGATGAACACTGAAGCTTTCTTT.

This clone was seen once. CDR3 sequence: CASSKTAYSNQPQHF. CDR3 DNA sequence: TGTGCCAGCAGCAAGACAGCATATAGCAATCAGCCCCAGCATTTT. This rearrangement joins TRBV6-5 to TRBJ1-5, with D possibly matching TRBD1 (5 bases). V lost 6 bases to trimming and J lost 0 bases, with 12 bases between them. Per germline, CDR1 MNHEY and CDR2 SVGAGI. This CDR3 has 15 amino acids.

The rearrangement joins TRBV28 to TRBJ1-2; D is uncertain. Germline V gives CDR1 MDHEN, CDR2 SYDVKM. Trimming stripped 6 bases from V and 8 bases from J, with 16 bases between. The CDR3 contains 13 residues. DNA of the CDR3: TGTGCCAGCAGCCTAGGGCCCGAGGAAGGCTACACCTTC. This translates into CASSLGPEEGYTF.

This chain uses TRBV21-1 with TRBJ2-7; the D call in the table, TRBD1, was not verified against the DNA. TRBV21-1 is annotated as a pseudogene. This CDR3 region has 14 residues. CDR3 DNA: TGTGCCAGCAGCAAGGGACAGGGGGTGAACGAGCAGTACTTC. Its translation is CASSKGQGVNEQYF.

This clone was seen a few times. The genes are TRBV18 and TRBJ2-2; TRBD1 is a possible D gene (6 bases). The V gene's germline CDR1 is KGHSH and CDR2 LQKENI. The CDR3 length is 14 residues. Trimming took 6 bases from V and 5 from J, leaving 13 bases between them. The CDR3 reads CASSPGHGTGELFF. CDR3 coding DNA: TGTGCCAGCTCCCCGGGACACGGAACCGGGGAGCTGTTTTTT.

The rearrangement uses TRBV19 and TRBJ2-7; 8 positions match TRBD2. Germline values: CDR1 LNHDA, CDR2 SQIVND (reference sequence). With 4 bases clipped from V and 2 bases from J, the junction kept 7 bases outside the gene matches. The CDR3 contains 15 residues. The chain's CDR3 is CASSRQLAAPYEQYF. The CDR3 DNA sequence: TGTGCCAGTAGTAGGCAACTAGCGGCACCCTACGAGCAGTACTTC.

This clone was counted once. The chain has TRBV2 and TRBJ2-7; 8 bases align to TRBD1. Germline V lookup: CDR1 SNHLY, CDR2 FYNNEI. The CDR3 runs to 13 residues. The V gene end was trimmed by 6 bases and the J gene end by 1 base; junction bases not matched to a gene: 2. CDR3 sequence (DNA): TGTGCCAGCAGCGGGGACAGGTCCTACGAGCAGTACTTC. Translation gives CASSGDRSYEQYF.

The chain recombines TRBV5-1 with TRBJ2-1; the D gene is possibly TRBD2 (5 bases). The CDR3 is 13 residues long. Trimming took 4 bases from V and 6 from J, leaving 11 bases between them. Germline V CDR1 and CDR2: SGHRS, YFSETQ. The CDR3 bases are TGCGCCAGCAGCACCATAGGAGGCAATGAGCAGTTCTTC. Encoded protein: CASSTIGGNEQFF.

CDR3 in DNA: TGTGCCAGCCGACCACCCACTCCAGGTAATGAGCAGTTCTTC. Translating it yields CASRPPTPGNEQFF. The V and J genes are TRBV18 and TRBJ2-1; D gene ambiguous. The V end lost 8 bases, the J end lost 7 bases, and 18 bases lay between the germline ends. The germline V gene has CDR1 KGHSH and CDR2 LQKENI. The CDR3 contains 14 residues.

This clone was observed once. V is TRBV15 and J is TRBJ2-1; D is unclear. Germline V gives CDR1 LNHNV, CDR2 YYDKDF (reference sequence). CDR3 length: 14 amino acids. V was cut by 0 bases and J by 6 bases, with 9 bases left in between. The CDR3 spells CATSRDLPGNEQFF. CDR3 nucleotides: TGTGCCACCAGCAGAGATTTACCGGGCAATGAGCAGTTCTTC.

The chain combines TRBV7-9 with TRBJ2-5; D uncertain. Germline values: CDR1 SEHNR, CDR2 FQNEAQ (reference sequence). V lost 5 bases, J lost 4 bases, and 8 bases lay in between. This CDR3 contains 12 residues. CDR3 region: CASSLQRETQYF. DNA of the CDR3: TGTGCCAGCAGCCTACAGAGAGAGACCCAGTACTTC.

The gene calls are TRBV11-2 and TRBJ1-2; D remains ambiguous. Per the germline V gene, CDR1 is SGHAT and CDR2 is FQNNGV. V lost 2 bases, J lost 3 bases, and 10 bases lay in between. There are 14 residues in the CDR3. The CDR3 region is CASSLPGEYYGYTF. The DNA of the CDR3 is TGTGCCAGCAGCTTACCCGGAGAGTACTATGGCTACACCTTC.